The T cell receptor (beta chain) described here comes from a study of pediatric ulcerative colitis. The study, taken as a whole, reports: Two rectal clonotypes were found only in ulcerative colitis patients, all of them. Blood-rectal clonal overlap within each person was significantly higher in ulcerative colitis patients than controls. Substantially fewer templates came from two patients' blood samples.

Data came from immunoSEQ multiplex PCR; TCRdb stores just in-frame clones and leaves some out. The sample yields fewer than 30,000 clones, approximately 71% seen once. Of note for this clone: Its antigen is still unknown.

Rectal tissue came from one to two pinch biopsies taken at colonoscopy. Ulcerative colitis patients received no immunosuppressive medication before the diagnostic colonoscopy. This CDR3 is built from 16 residues. Trimming removed 3 bases from V and 0 bases from J, with 13 bases in between. The germline V gene has CDR1 SEHNR and CDR2 FQNEAQ (reference sequence). This clonotype was obtained from a boy younger than 18 with severe ulcerative colitis. The sequenced sample was gut tissue. The rearrangement joins TRBV7-9 to TRBJ2-3; D unresolved. In nucleotides, the CDR3 is TGTGCCAGCAGCTTTCGGCAGCAGCGTAGCACAGATACGCAGTATTTT. Protein: CASSFRQQRSTDTQYF.